The 7 T cell receptor delta chains below were found in one sample sequenced in a study of gamma-delta T cells after stem cell transplantation. TCRdb re-called clones from the RT-PCR reads using CATT. Among 1,500 to 2,000 delta-chain clones listed, about 4% were seen once. The sequenced sample was gamma-delta T cells. These receptors were taken from a human donor. It is not recorded whose cells these are; they may come from a transplant donor.

This clone was counted between two and nine times. A far bigger clonotype differs at one base, so this is likely a read error. Other DNA sequences within the sample encode an identical CDR3. This chain connects TRDV2 to TRDJ1; D gene ambiguous. Germline values: CDR1 GEAIGNYY, CDR2 EKD. This CDR3 has 16 residues. In DNA, the CDR3 is TGTGCCTGCGACACACTTGGGCGCCCGCTCGGAGATAAACTCATCTTT. This gives the protein CACDTLGRPLGDKLIF.

This clone is categorized as hyperexpanded (1% or more). Other DNA variants within this sample encode the same CDR3. The chain carries TRDV1 and TRDJ1, with 11 bases that match TRDD3. V shed 3 bases, J shed 0 bases, and the junction held 27 bases outside the gene matches. Germline CDR1 TSWWSYY, CDR2 QGS. The CDR3 spans 24 residues. CDR3 bases: TGTGCTCTTGGGGAGCCACCCTTCCTCTACTGGGGGATATGGAAAGGTCGGGACACCGATAAACTCATCTTT. Translating it yields CALGEPPFLYWGIWKGRDTDKLIF.

A note on this clone: A far bigger clonotype differs at one base, so this is likely a read error. This same CDR3 is encoded by further DNA sequences in the sample. The chain employs TRDV1 and TRDJ1, with TRDD3 identical over 8 bases. This CDR3 spans 19 amino acids. Germline CDR1 reads TSWWSYY; CDR2 reads QGS. The CDR3 is CALGDTPTGGPTYTDKLIF. The CDR3, as DNA: TGTGCCCTTGGGGACACCCCGACTGGGGGGCCAACGTACACCGATAAACTCATCTTT.

By proportion, this clone is medium-sized (0.01 to 0.1%). J is TRDJ1 and V is TRDV1, with TRDD3 identical over 8 bases. V gave up 0 bases and J gave up 0 bases; unmatched junction bases: 9. CDR3 length: 18 amino acids. Germline V gene sequence: CDR1 TSWWSYY, CDR2 QGS. The CDR3 DNA reads TGTGCTCTTGGGGAACTTGAGCAACTGGGGGTCTACACCGATAAACTCATCTTT. Translating it yields CALGELEQLGVYTDKLIF.

This clone was counted between two and nine times. Given a much more abundant clone one base away, this may be a read error. The same CDR3 can be traced to other DNA sequences in this sample. V is TRDV1 and J is TRDJ1; 7 nucleotides match TRDD3. In germline, CDR1 is TSWWSYY, CDR2 QGS. CDR3 length: 22 amino acids. The CDR3 sequence: CALGLQRHGFTSWGPYTDKLIF. As DNA, the CDR3 is TGTGCTCTTGGGCTTCAGAGGCACGGGTTTACGTCCTGGGGGCCCTACACCGACAAACTCATCTTT.

This clone was seen only a few times. The amino acid sequence in TCRdb belongs to a much larger clone and departs from this DNA's translation at residue 17, likely a sequencing read error; the sequence shown is translated from the DNA. The chain joins TRDV1 to TRDJ1, with 12 bases aligning to TRDD3. Germline-derived CDR1 and CDR2 are TSWWSYY and QGS. V gave up 0 bases and J gave up 2 bases; unmatched junction bases: 25. This CDR3 comprises 24 residues. The CDR3 DNA is TGTGCTCTTGGGGAACTACTGGACCTCTACCGGATGTACTGGGGGATACTTTCTACCGATAAACTCATCTTT. Its protein product is CALGELLDLYRMYWGILSTDKLIF.

As to this clone: A far larger clone is one nucleotide away, so this likely arose from a read error. The CDR3 reads CACDAMGGRDKLIF. The DNA of the CDR3 is TGTGCCTGTGACGCCATGGGGGGCCGCGATAAACTCATCTTT. The chain is built from TRDV2 and TRDJ1, with D tentatively TRDD3 (6 bases). The V gene's germline CDR1 is GEAIGNYY and CDR2 EKD. The CDR3 has 14 residues. Trimming took off 3 bases at V and 4 bases at J, with 14 bases between the two ends.